The sequence of this T cell receptor (beta chain) was determined in a study of shared clonotypes between healthy human individuals. This clone showed up just a few times. This table comes from immunoSEQ multiplex PCR, and its TCRdb copy is limited to in-frame clones, with some not included. The sample lists fewer than 2.5 million clones, approximately 93% occurring once. This CDR3 contains 13 residues. Germline loops: CDR1 MNHNY, CDR2 SVGAGI (reference sequence). Between the trimmed V and J ends, which lost 0 bases and 5 bases, there was a span of 5 bases. The chain recombines TRBV6-6 with TRBJ1-5; D is undetermined. The sequence derives from a man between 18 and 29 years old in good health. Some clones in this sample may be carry-over from other donors' samples. The specimen was naive CD4+ T cells from PBMCs. Described subset: CD45RA+ positively selected. CDR3: CASSYSEYQPQHF. CDR3 DNA sequence: TGTGCCAGCAGTTACTCAGAATATCAGCCCCAGCATTTT.